Listed here are 29 T cell receptor beta chains from one sample, sequenced in a study of control samples from healthy donors and cancer patients. Profiled with immunoSEQ multiplex PCR; TCRdb holds only in-frame clones, not every one. The sample has some 210,000 clones, 91% seen once. The sequenced sample was blood. These receptors came from a man aged 30 to 39 in good health.

The chain is built from TRBV11-3 and TRBJ2-3; no definite D call. The germline V and J ends were trimmed by 5 bases and 6 bases, with 15 bases remaining between them. This CDR3 has 14 amino acids. Germline loops: CDR1 SGHNT, CDR2 YENEEA. The CDR3, as DNA: TGTGCCAGCAGCCACTCGACTCCCTCGGATACGCAGTATTTT. As protein: CASSHSTPSDTQYF.

The gene calls are TRBV9 and TRBJ2-1, with 9 nucleotides matching TRBD2. J lost 2 bases, V lost 2 bases, and 5 bases had no gene match. Germline CDR1 and CDR2: SGDLS and YYNGEE. CDR3 length: 16 residues. CDR3 residues: CASSVRGGGAYNEQFF. The CDR3 DNA follows: TGTGCCAGCAGCGTCCGAGGCGGGGGGGCCTACAATGAGCAGTTCTTC. Full variable domain (rest looked up from reference TRBV9 and TRBJ2-1): DSGVTQTPKHLITATGQRVTLRCSPRSGDLSVYWYQQSLDQGLQFLIQYYNGEERAKGNILERFSAQQFPDLHSELNLSSLELGDSALYFCASSVRGGGAYNEQFFGPGTRLTVL.

The CDR3 sequence: CASSILAGEQYF. The CDR3 DNA follows: TGTGCCAGTAGTATTTTGGCGGGCGAGCAGTACTTC. This chain joins TRBV19 and TRBJ2-7; D might be TRBD2 (5 bases). Germline V gene sequence: CDR1 LNHDA, CDR2 SQIVND (reference sequence). CDR3 length: 12 residues. V was shortened by 3 bases and J by 6 bases, with 9 bases between the two germline ends.

This chain uses TRBV5-1 with TRBJ2-2; D not certain. V shed 3 bases and J shed 0 bases, with 12 bases lying between them. Per the germline V gene, CDR1 is SGHRS and CDR2 is YFSETQ. This CDR3 contains 16 residues. CDR3 bases: TGCGCCAGCAGCTGGACGGCCAGCTCGAACACCGGGGAGCTGTTTTTT. Protein: CASSWTASSNTGELFF.

This rearrangement joins TRBV9 to TRBJ1-1; 8 bases agree with TRBD1. CDR3 length: 15 residues. Germline trimming cut 4 bases from V and 3 bases from J; bases unmatched to any gene: 8. Germline V gives CDR1 SGDLS, CDR2 YYNGEE. CDR3 bases: TGTGCCAGCAGCCCGCTGACAGGGGCCTACACTGAAGCTTTCTTT. Protein product: CASSPLTGAYTEAFF. The complete variable domain, with remaining parts taken from reference TRBV9 and TRBJ1-1, reads DSGVTQTPKHLITATGQRVTLRCSPRSGDLSVYWYQQSLDQGLQFLIQYYNGEERAKGNILERFSAQQFPDLHSELNLSSLELGDSALYFCASSPLTGAYTEAFFGQGTRLTVV.

The rearrangement uses TRBV7-9 and TRBJ1-5, with 7 bases fitting TRBD1. The CDR3 spans 15 residues. J lost 1 base, V lost 5 bases, and 5 bases had no gene match. CDR1 SEHNR and CDR2 FQNEAQ come from the germline V gene (reference sequence). The CDR3 nucleotides read TGTGCCAGCAGCCTAACAGGGGCGAGCAATCAGCCCCAGCATTTT. It encodes CASSLTGASNQPQHF.

V usage is TRBV24-1 and J usage is TRBJ2-3, with D unresolved. The ends were cut back, 4 bases at V and 2 bases at J, with 9 bases in the middle. This CDR3 has 14 residues. Per the germline V gene, CDR1 is KGHDR and CDR2 is SFDVKD. The CDR3 sequence: CATSEASYTDTQYF. In DNA, the CDR3 is TGTGCCACCAGTGAGGCTAGTTACACAGATACGCAGTATTTT.

CDR3 in amino acids: CASSVTGTSGAGRGDTQYF. The CDR3 DNA reads as TGTGCCAGCAGCGTCACCGGGACTAGCGGGGCCGGGCGGGGAGATACGCAGTATTTT. The chain combines TRBV9 with TRBJ2-3; TRBD2 aligns across 13 bases. With 2 bases clipped from V and 5 bases from J, the junction kept 14 bases outside the gene matches. The CDR3 is 19 residues long. The germline CDR1 and CDR2 sequences are SGDLS and YYNGEE.

The chain has TRBV7-8 and TRBJ2-7; the D is unclear. Germline loops: CDR1 SGHVS, CDR2 FQNEAQ. Trimming cost V 8 bases and J 0 bases, with 14 bases left between them. This CDR3 contains 14 residues. The CDR3 DNA reads TGTGCCAGCCGAATGTTGCGGAGCTCCTACGAGCAGTACTTC. It is translated as CASRMLRSSYEQYF.

The J gene is TRBJ1-1, the V gene TRBV29-1, with D possibly matching TRBD1 (6 bases). V was clipped by 7 bases and J by 5 bases, with 17 bases between them. Germline V gene data show CDR1 as SQVTM and CDR2 as ANQGSEA. The CDR3 runs to 13 residues. As DNA, the CDR3 is TGCAGCGACAAAACCAGGGGAGGGACTGAAGCTTTCTTT. Amino acid sequence: CSDKTRGGTEAFF.

The V gene is TRBV6-5, the J gene TRBJ1-3; D is ambiguous. The germline V and J ends were trimmed by 0 bases and 0 bases, with 6 bases remaining between them. Per germline, CDR1 MNHEY and CDR2 SVGAGI. This CDR3 has 15 residues. The chain's CDR3 is CASSYSQDSGNTIYF. CDR3 in DNA: TGTGCCAGCAGTTACTCACAAGACTCTGGAAACACCATATATTTT.

This clone came up a few times. V gene TRBV4-1 combines with J gene TRBJ1-6, with D unclear. Deletions cut 2 bases from V and 16 bases from J, with 18 bases between. Germline V CDR1 and CDR2: MGHRA, YSYEKL. The CDR3 covers 14 residues. In DNA form, the CDR3 reads TGCGCCAGCAGCCAAATATCGGAACCCTATAGACTCCACTTT. Its protein product is CASSQISEPYRLHF.

The chain recombines TRBV5-4 with TRBJ2-3, with D perhaps TRBD1 or TRBD2 (5 bases each). The CDR3 contains 14 residues. The V end was cut by 4 bases, the J end by 2 bases, with 11 bases between. Germline-derived CDR1 and CDR2 are SGHNT and YYREEE (reference sequence). The CDR3 DNA reads TGTGCCAGCAGCACGGGACCCCTCACAGATACGCAGTATTTT. It yields the protein CASSTGPLTDTQYF.

The J gene is TRBJ1-5, the V gene TRBV4-1, with D unresolved. The germline V gene has CDR1 MGHRA and CDR2 YSYEKL. This CDR3 contains 17 residues. V was clipped by 0 bases and J by 0 bases, with 12 bases between them. CDR3 sequence reads: CASSQDPGSGSNQPQHF. For the CDR3, the DNA is TGCGCCAGCAGCCAAGACCCGGGTTCGGGTAGCAATCAGCCCCAGCATTTT.

V is TRBV11-3 and J is TRBJ2-3, with D possibly being TRBD2 (5 bases). This CDR3 region has 16 residues. Trimming removed 2 bases at V and 2 bases at J, with 14 bases between. Germline values: CDR1 SGHNT, CDR2 YENEEA. CDR3 coding DNA: TGTGCCAGCAGCTTAAGAATAGGACTTCCCACAGATACGCAGTATTTT. As protein: CASSLRIGLPTDTQYF.

This clone has only a few counts. The chain carries TRBV2 and TRBJ1-2; D unresolved. V lost 10 bases and J lost 3, with 15 bases in between. This CDR3 contains 13 residues. CDR1 and CDR2 (germline): SNHLY, FYNNEI. CDR3 DNA sequence: TGTGCCATCAAATGGGCACTCTACTATGGCTACACCTTC. This gives the protein CAIKWALYYGYTF.

This chain links TRBV5-1 with TRBJ1-6, with a tentative D call TRBD1 (6 bases). This CDR3 is built from 13 residues. Germline lookup yields CDR1 SGHRS and CDR2 YFSETQ. Trimming left V 4 bases short and J 13 bases short, with 15 bases between. For the CDR3, the DNA is TGCGCCAGCAGCAAAAGGGGGGAGTCTCCCCTCCACTTT. It is translated as CASSKRGESPLHF.

The chain has TRBV21-1 and TRBJ1-5; no check of the table's D call, TRBD1, against the DNA was made. TRBV21-1 is given as a pseudogene. This CDR3 has 16 residues. In DNA form, the CDR3 reads TGTGCCAGCAGCAAACGTCGCTCACCCGACAACCCCCCCCAGCATTTT. Its protein is CASSKRRSPDNPPQHF.

The V call is TRBV3-1 (or the pseudogene TRBV3-2), the J call TRBJ1-1; tentative D call: TRBD1 (6 bases). The CDR3 spans 15 residues. The germline V and J ends were trimmed by 4 bases and 5 bases, with 17 bases remaining between them. Germline V lookup: CDR1 LGHDT, CDR2 YNNKEL (reference sequence). CDR3 DNA sequence: TGTGCCAGCAGCCTAGGGGGGGGGTTAGAAACTGAAGCTTTCTTT. This translates into CASSLGGGLETEAFF.

V gene TRBV14 combines with J gene TRBJ1-2; 7 bases are shared with TRBD1. Unmatched junction bases numbered 3, after V lost 4 bases and J lost 4 bases. CDR1 is SGHDN, CDR2 FVKESK, per germline. The CDR3 extends over 13 amino acids. The CDR3 reads CASSPDRTYGYTF. Written as DNA, the CDR3 is TGTGCCAGCAGCCCGGACAGGACCTATGGCTACACCTTC.

The chain recombines TRBV19 with TRBJ2-3; 7 nucleotides line up with TRBD1. The CDR3 sequence is 13 residues long. The V gene's germline CDR1 is LNHDA and CDR2 SQIVND (reference sequence). J lost 4 bases, V lost 6 bases, and 4 bases had no gene match. The DNA for the CDR3 is TGTGCCAGTAGCCAGACAGGGTCAGATACGCAGTATTTT. It codes for CASSQTGSDTQYF.

This rearrangement joins TRBV9 to TRBJ1-1; a weak D match, TRBD1 (5 bases). V was shortened by 4 bases and J by 0 bases, with 13 bases between the two germline ends. The CDR3 is 15 residues long. Germline CDR1 reads SGDLS; CDR2 reads YYNGEE. Here the CDR3 reads CASSLDTGMNTEAFF. The CDR3 DNA reads TGTGCCAGCAGCCTAGACACAGGTATGAACACTGAAGCTTTCTTT.

This clone was detected once. CDR3 sequence: CAISSGTSGRNEQFF. CDR3 nucleotides: TGTGCCATCAGCTCGGGGACTAGCGGGAGAAATGAGCAGTTCTTC. The chain couples TRBV10-3 to TRBJ2-1, with TRBD2 identical over 14 bases. The germline V gene has CDR1 ENHRY and CDR2 SYGVKD. This CDR3 is built from 15 residues. V shed 6 bases and J 7 bases; nucleotides not matched to a gene: 5.

The genes are TRBV25-1 and TRBJ1-6; 8 positions match TRBD1. V lost 4 bases, J lost 5 bases, and 1 base stayed unmatched. There are 14 residues in the CDR3. The germline V gene has CDR1 MGHDK and CDR2 SYGVNS. The CDR3 DNA reads as TGTGCCAGCAGTGCGACAGGGGATAATTCACCCCTCCACTTT. This encodes CASSATGDNSPLHF.

V is TRBV4-2 and J is TRBJ2-1, with 9 bases aligning to TRBD2. There are 17 residues in the CDR3. Germline CDR1 is LGHNA and CDR2 is YNFKEQ. V trimming: 0 bases; J trimming: 7 bases; junction bases outside the gene matches: 10. CDR3 residues: CASSQDRLRGGRNEQFF. DNA of the CDR3: TGTGCCAGCAGCCAAGATCGGCTGCGGGGGGGCCGGAATGAGCAGTTCTTC.

The chain couples TRBV24-1 to TRBJ1-5, with 9 bases identical to TRBD1. Germline trimming cut 3 bases from V and 0 bases from J; bases unmatched to any gene: 5. The CDR3 length is 17 residues. CDR1 KGHDR and CDR2 SFDVKD come from the germline V gene. This CDR3 is CATSDPGQGISNQPQHF. The CDR3 DNA reads as TGTGCCACCAGTGATCCTGGACAGGGGATTAGCAATCAGCCCCAGCATTTT.

The gene calls are TRBV27 and TRBJ2-4; no clear D gene. The CDR3 totals 13 residues. In germline, CDR1 is MNHEY, CDR2 SMNVEV (reference sequence). V lost 6 bases and J lost 1, with 7 bases in between. The CDR3 loop is CASRSRAKNIQYF. The CDR3 coding sequence is TGTGCCAGCAGGAGCCGGGCCAAAAACATTCAGTACTTC.

The chain links TRBV10-1 to TRBJ2-3; D remains ambiguous. The CDR3 is 14 residues long. V lost 6 bases, J lost 4 bases, and 14 bases lay in between. The germline gives CDR1 WNHNN, CDR2 SYGVQD (reference sequence). CDR3 coding DNA: TGCGCCAGCAGACCTGAAGGTCGGGCAGATACGCAGTATTTT. Its translation: CASRPEGRADTQYF.

This chain joins TRBV10-3 and TRBJ1-6; possibly TRBD1 for D (5 bases). With 6 bases removed from V and 8 bases from J, the gap between germline ends came to 11 bases. The CDR3 is made up of 13 amino acids. The germline CDR1 and CDR2 sequences are ENHRY and SYGVKD. The CDR3 bases are TGTGCCATCAGGACGACAGAATATTCACCCCTCCACTTT. Translating gives CAIRTTEYSPLHF.